Following are 10 T cell receptor beta chains from one sample sequenced in a study of post-analysis software for immune sequencing data. Sequencing libraries made from TCR beta cDNA carried unique molecular identifiers. Each CDR3 protein is one row after TCRdb ran MiXCR on the PCR reads. The data contain more than 450,000 distinct CDR3 sequences, around a third of them singletons. Study-level results: Relative to controls, patients had about 5 TRBV segments at higher frequency, with TRBV5-6, TRBV5-1 and TRBV20-1 among these.

These TCRs' antigens remain unknown. The sequenced sample consisted of blood. The source of these receptors is a girl aged 2-17 years with multiple sclerosis.

The table lists this clonotype with a few counts. The J gene is TRBJ2-3, the V gene TRBV5-1, with D unclear. Per germline, CDR1 SGHRS and CDR2 YFSETQ. The CDR3 length is 12 residues. Deletions cut 6 bases from V and 2 bases from J, with 7 bases between. DNA for the CDR3: TGCGCCAGCACCGAGAACACAGATACGCAGTATTTT. As protein: CASTENTDTQYF.

The rearrangement links TRBV7-9 to TRBJ2-6; TRBD2 matches 8 bases. With V trimmed by 2 bases and J by 2 bases, 14 bases remained unmatched. There are 20 residues in the CDR3. Germline CDR1 reads SEHNR; CDR2 reads FQNEAQ (reference sequence). CDR3 nucleotides: TGTGCCAGCAGCTTAAGATTCGGGGGGGGCACTAGCGCTGGGGCCAACGTCCTGACTTTC. Its translation: CASSLRFGGGTSAGANVLTF.

The chain joins TRBV20-1 to TRBJ2-1; TRBD2 matches 15 bases. Germline trimming cut 0 bases from V and 4 bases from J; bases unmatched to any gene: 7. The CDR3 runs to 18 residues. Germline loops: CDR1 DFQATT, CDR2 SNEGSKA (reference sequence). The CDR3 spells CSARDTSGTSGGYNEQFF. The DNA for the CDR3 is TGCAGTGCTAGAGATACTTCGGGGACTAGCGGGGGGTACAATGAGCAGTTCTTC.

This clonotype was counted many times. The chain is built from TRBV12-3 or TRBV12-4 and TRBJ2-3; perhaps TRBD1 as D (6 bases). There are 12 residues in the CDR3. Trimming shortened V by 6 bases and J by 6 bases, and 10 bases separated the two germline ends. The CDR3 loop reads CASSLQGDTQYF. CDR3 in DNA: TGTGCCAGCAGCCTCCAGGGGGATACGCAGTATTTT.

The chain is built from TRBV7-8 and TRBJ2-1, with TRBD2 as a possible D gene (6 bases). V shed 5 bases and J shed 0 bases, with 14 bases lying between them. Germline V gene lookup returns CDR1 SGHVS and CDR2 FQNEAQ. The CDR3 extends over 16 amino acids. The CDR3 loop is CASSPLEGSSYNEQFF. Here the CDR3 DNA reads TGTGCCAGCAGCCCGCTGGAGGGGAGCTCCTACAATGAGCAGTTCTTC.

The chain uses TRBV11-2 and TRBJ2-3, with D tentatively TRBD1 or TRBD2 (5 bases each). The V end lost 1 base, the J end lost 2 bases, and 10 bases lay between the germline ends. Germline lookup yields CDR1 SGHAT and CDR2 FQNNGV. The CDR3 is 15 amino acids. CDR3 region: CASSLVGDLTDTQYF. The CDR3 DNA follows: TGTGCCAGCAGCTTAGTGGGGGACCTCACAGATACGCAGTATTTT.

Details on this clonotype: Germline is not matched at one junction end, which may reflect a read error. The genes are TRBV6-2 or TRBV6-3 and TRBJ2-1; 13 bases are shared with TRBD2. Looked up from germline, CDR1 is MNHEY and CDR2 is SVGEGT. CDR3 length: 16 residues. CDR3 amino acids: CASILTSGGPYSEQFF. CDR3 coding DNA: TGTGCCAGCATCTTGACTAGCGGGGGGCCCTACAGTGAGCAGTTCTTC.

This clonotype came up a few times. The V call is TRBV5-1, the J call TRBJ2-1; D is unresolved. This CDR3 is 14 amino acids long. The germline gives CDR1 SGHRS, CDR2 YFSETQ. Trimming removed 4 bases from V and 4 bases from J, with 12 bases in between. The CDR3 nucleotides are TGCGCCAGCAGCCCAACCCCCGGGTACAATGAGCAGTTCTTC. Translating it yields CASSPTPGYNEQFF.

In this sample, this clonotype turned up a few times. V is TRBV6-1 and J is TRBJ1-5, with D perhaps matching TRBD1 (5 bases). Trimming took off 3 bases at V and 4 bases at J, with 7 bases between the two ends. The germline gives CDR1 MNHNS, CDR2 SASEGT. The CDR3 runs to 13 residues. CDR3 bases: TGTGCCAGCAGTGACGGGGGAAATCAGCCCCAGCATTTT. Residues: CASSDGGNQPQHF.

This chain joins TRBV7-9 and TRBJ2-5; the D is unclear. This CDR3 is built from 11 residues. CDR1 is SEHNR, CDR2 FQNEAQ, per germline (reference sequence). V dropped 5 bases and J dropped 5 bases, with 6 bases sitting between them. The CDR3 region has the DNA TGTGCCAGCAGCACATATGAGACCCAGTACTTC. Amino acids: CASSTYETQYF.